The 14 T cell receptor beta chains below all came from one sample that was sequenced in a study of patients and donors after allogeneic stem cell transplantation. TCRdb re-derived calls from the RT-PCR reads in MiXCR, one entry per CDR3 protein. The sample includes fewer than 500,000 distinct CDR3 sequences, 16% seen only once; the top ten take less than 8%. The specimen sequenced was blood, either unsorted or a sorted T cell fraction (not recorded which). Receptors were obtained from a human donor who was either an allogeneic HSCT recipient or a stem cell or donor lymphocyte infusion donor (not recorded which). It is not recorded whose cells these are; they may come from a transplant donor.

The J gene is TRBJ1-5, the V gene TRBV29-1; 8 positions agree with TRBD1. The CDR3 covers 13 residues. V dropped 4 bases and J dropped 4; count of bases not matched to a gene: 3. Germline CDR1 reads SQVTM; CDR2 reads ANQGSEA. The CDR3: CSVGTGHNQPQHF. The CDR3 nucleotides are TGCAGCGTTGGGACAGGGCATAATCAGCCCCAGCATTTT.

The CDR3 bases are TGTGCTAGTGGTGCGCCCCCGACGGGACAGTTACACAATGAGCAGTTCTTC. This encodes CASGAPPTGQLHNEQFF. V is TRBV12-5 and J is TRBJ2-1; 7 nucleotides line up with TRBD1. Germline V gives CDR1 LGHNT, CDR2 FRNRAP. The CDR3 runs to 17 residues. Unmatched junction bases numbered 15, after V lost 5 bases and J lost 5 bases.

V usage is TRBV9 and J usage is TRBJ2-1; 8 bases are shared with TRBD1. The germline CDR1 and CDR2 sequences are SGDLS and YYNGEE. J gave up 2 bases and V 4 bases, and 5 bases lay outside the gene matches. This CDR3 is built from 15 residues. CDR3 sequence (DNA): TGTGCCAGCAGCTACCAGGGGGCCACCTACAATGAGCAGTTCTTC. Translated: CASSYQGATYNEQFF.

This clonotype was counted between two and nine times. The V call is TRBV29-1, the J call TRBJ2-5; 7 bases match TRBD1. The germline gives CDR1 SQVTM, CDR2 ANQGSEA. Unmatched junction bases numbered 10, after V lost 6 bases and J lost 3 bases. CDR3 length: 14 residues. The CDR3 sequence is CSVDPRGNEETQYF. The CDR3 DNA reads TGCAGCGTGGACCCCAGGGGGAACGAAGAGACCCAGTACTTC.

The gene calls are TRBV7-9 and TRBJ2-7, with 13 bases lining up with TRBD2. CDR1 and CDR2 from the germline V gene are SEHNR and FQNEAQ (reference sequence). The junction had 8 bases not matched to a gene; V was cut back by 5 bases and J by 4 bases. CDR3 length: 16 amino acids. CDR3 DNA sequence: TGTGCCAGCAGCATTACTGGACTAGCGGGAGAGTACGAGCAGTACTTC. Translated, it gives CASSITGLAGEYEQYF.

Written as DNA, the CDR3 is TGTGCCAGCAGCGTAGGGGACACTTGGCAATCAACTGAAGCTTTCTTT. It translates to CASSVGDTWQSTEAFF. The chain has TRBV9 and TRBJ1-1; perhaps TRBD1 as D (6 bases). Germline CDR1 reads SGDLS; CDR2 reads YYNGEE. The V and J ends lost 0 bases and 5 bases respectively, with 17 bases between them. The CDR3 loop spans 16 amino acids.

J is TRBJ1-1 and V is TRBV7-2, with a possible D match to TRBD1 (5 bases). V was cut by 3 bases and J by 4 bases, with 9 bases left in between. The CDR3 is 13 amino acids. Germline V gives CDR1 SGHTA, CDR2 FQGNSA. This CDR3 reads CASSFEGLTEAFF. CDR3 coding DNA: TGTGCCAGCAGCTTCGAGGGACTCACTGAAGCTTTCTTT.

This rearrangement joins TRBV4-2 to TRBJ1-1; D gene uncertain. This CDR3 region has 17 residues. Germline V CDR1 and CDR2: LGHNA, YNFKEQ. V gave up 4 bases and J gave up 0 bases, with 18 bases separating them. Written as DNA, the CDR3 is TGTGCCAGCAGCCCAACAGCAGGCAGGATTATGAACACTGAAGCTTTCTTT. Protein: CASSPTAGRIMNTEAFF.

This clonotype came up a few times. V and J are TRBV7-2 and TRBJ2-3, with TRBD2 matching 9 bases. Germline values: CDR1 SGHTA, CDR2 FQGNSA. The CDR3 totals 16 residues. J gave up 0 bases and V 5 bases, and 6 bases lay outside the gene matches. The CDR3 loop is CASSINLAGSTDTQYF. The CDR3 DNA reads TGTGCCAGCAGCATAAACCTAGCGGGAAGCACAGATACGCAGTATTTT.

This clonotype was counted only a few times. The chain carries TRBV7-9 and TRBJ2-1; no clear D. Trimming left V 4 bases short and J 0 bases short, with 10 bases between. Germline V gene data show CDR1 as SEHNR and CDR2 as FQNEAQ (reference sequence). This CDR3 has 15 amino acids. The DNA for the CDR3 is TGTGCCAGCAGCTCCCGGGCCACCTCCTACAATGAGCAGTTCTTC. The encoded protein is CASSSRATSYNEQFF.

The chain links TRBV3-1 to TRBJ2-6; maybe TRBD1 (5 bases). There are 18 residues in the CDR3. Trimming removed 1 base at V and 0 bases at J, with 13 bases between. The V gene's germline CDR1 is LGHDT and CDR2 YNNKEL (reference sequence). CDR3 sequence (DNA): TGTGCCAGCAGCCAAGGGTCAAGGGGAATCTCTGGGGCCAACGTCCTGACTTTC. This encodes CASSQGSRGISGANVLTF. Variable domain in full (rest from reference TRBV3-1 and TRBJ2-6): DTAVSQTPKYLVTQMGNDKSIKCEQNLGHDTMYWYKQDSKKFLKIMFSYNNKELIINETVPNRFSPKSPDKAHLNLHINSLELGDSAVYFCASSQGSRGISGANVLTFGAGSRLTVL.

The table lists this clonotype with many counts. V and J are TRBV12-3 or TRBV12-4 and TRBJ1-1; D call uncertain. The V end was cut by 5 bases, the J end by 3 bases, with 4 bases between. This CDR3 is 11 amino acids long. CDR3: CASSEDTEAFF. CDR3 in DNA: TGTGCCAGCAGTGAAGACACTGAAGCTTTCTTT.

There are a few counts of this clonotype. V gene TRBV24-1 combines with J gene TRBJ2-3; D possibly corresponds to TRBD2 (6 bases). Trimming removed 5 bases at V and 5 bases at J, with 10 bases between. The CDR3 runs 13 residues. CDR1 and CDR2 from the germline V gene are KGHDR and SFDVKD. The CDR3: CATSASAGDTQYF. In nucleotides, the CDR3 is TGTGCCACCAGTGCCTCAGCGGGAGATACGCAGTATTTT.

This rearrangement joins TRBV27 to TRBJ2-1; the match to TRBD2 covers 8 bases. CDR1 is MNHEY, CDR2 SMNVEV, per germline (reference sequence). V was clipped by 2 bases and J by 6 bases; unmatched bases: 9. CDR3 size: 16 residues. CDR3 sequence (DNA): TGTGCCAGCAGTTTAGTTTCGACTAGCGTTAGCAATGAGCAGTTCTTC. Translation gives CASSLVSTSVSNEQFF.